The present T cell receptor beta chain was sequenced within a study of siplizumab effects on memory and regulatory T cells. Per sample, roughly 94,000 TCR templates underwent assay. Profiled with immunoSEQ multiplex PCR; TCRdb holds only in-frame clones, not every one. This table holds about 91,000 clones, roughly 96% found once. This clone was detected once. The specimen was naive CD4+ T cells sorted from blood. The clonotype originates from a human donor in good health.

Here the CDR3 reads CASSFDHGNSPLHF. CDR3 in DNA: TGTGCCAGCAGCTTTGACCACGGTAATTCACCCCTCCACTTT. The chain is built from TRBV5-6 and TRBJ1-6, with D unclear. The CDR3 loop spans 14 amino acids. Germline V gives CDR1 SGHDT, CDR2 YYEEEE. V was pared by 2 bases and J by 6 bases, with 9 bases between.